The sequence of this T cell receptor (beta chain) was determined in a study of T-cell memory formation after mild COVID-19. The study's findings and limits: Cross-reactive memory apparently joined, as some responding clones appeared in pre-infection memory. Researchers report contracting CD4+ clones mostly in CM and EM, with CD8+ clones in EMRA.

Note on this clonotype: Its specificity is unknown.

Constant-segment primers were used for 5'RACE, and the resulting TCR alpha and TCR beta cDNA libraries carried sample barcodes and UMIs. A single record per CDR3 protein comes from TCRdb applying MiXCR to the 5' RACE reads. The sample comprises about 340,000 distinct CDR3 sequences, roughly 13% of which are singletons, and roughly 23% rests with the top ten. The V gene's germline CDR1 is SEHNR and CDR2 FQNEAQ (reference sequence). V lost 5 bases and J lost 5; bases outside the gene matches: 6. This CDR3 has 14 residues. The source material was PBMCs or a T cell subset sorted from them (not recorded which). The chain carries TRBV7-9 and TRBJ2-7, with 10 bases fitting TRBD2. This receptor was obtained from a man younger than 30 who had mild COVID-19 (a few samples of this study predate the infection). Cell type and time point are not known. CDR3 coding DNA: TGTGCCAGCAGCACCCCTAGCGGGGGAGACGAGCAGTACTTC. Encoded protein: CASSTPSGGDEQYF. Complete variable domain (other parts from reference TRBV7-9 and TRBJ2-7): DTGVSQNPRHKITKRGQNVTFRCDPISEHNRLYWYRQTLGQGPEFLTYFQNEAQLEKSRLLSDRFSAERPKGSFSTLEIQRTEQGDSAMYLCASSTPSGGDEQYFGPGTRLTVT.